This TCR beta chain was captured by sequencing in a study of T cells in Graves' hyperthyroidism and ophthalmopathy. For the study at large: Sampling of peripheral blood happened at initial diagnosis, prior to any treatment.

This CDR3 spans 15 amino acids. V shed 2 bases and J shed 0 bases, with 10 bases lying between them. Germline V gives CDR1 SNHLY, CDR2 FYNNEI. This clonotype was seen many times. Amplification targeted TCR beta CDR3 regions from RNA transcripts. HTBI primers were the set used in a first-round RT-PCR of the TCR CDR3. TCRdb reanalysed the multiplex PCR reads using MiXCR and keeps one entry per CDR3 protein. This table holds fewer than 900,000 distinct CDR3 sequences, approximately 18% found once. The clonotype comes from a woman aged 45-59 years with Graves' hyperthyroidism that later progressed to Graves' ophthalmopathy. The rearrangement joins TRBV2 to TRBJ1-1; D might be TRBD1 (5 bases). Sequencing was performed on blood. The CDR3 loop reads CASSEQGRMNTEAFF. In DNA, the CDR3 is TGTGCCAGCAGTGAACAGGGTCGGATGAACACTGAAGCTTTCTTT.